This T cell receptor (beta chain) was recovered during a study of T cells in Graves' hyperthyroidism and ophthalmopathy. For the study at large: Blood from the periphery was taken at initial diagnosis, before any treatment. The study's findings and limits: Ophthalmopathy was identified by the model a median around 6 months ahead of onset.

Lactation, pregnancy, other autoimmune disease or uncontrolled infection led to exclusion of patients. Germline V lookup: CDR1 SNHLY, CDR2 FYNNEI. The V gene end was trimmed by 9 bases and the J gene end by 4 bases; junction bases not matched to a gene: 9. There are 14 residues in the CDR3. The table lists this clonotype with many counts. The antigen is unknown. RNA transcripts gave rise to amplified TCR beta CDR3 regions. Primed by the HTBI set, a first-round RT-PCR was run on the TCR CDR3. From the multiplex PCR reads, TCRdb called clonotypes with MiXCR, one entry per CDR3 protein. Of 340,000 or so distinct CDR3 sequences listed, over 15% were seen once; the top ten hold 45% to 50%.

The rearrangement links TRBV2 to TRBJ2-1, with 7 bases matching TRBD2. The TCR was taken from a woman in her fifties or sixties with Graves' hyperthyroidism. The sample consisted of blood. CDR3 amino acids: CARTSGTDYNEQFF. In DNA, the CDR3 is TGTGCCAGGACGAGCGGGACGGATTACAATGAGCAGTTCTTC.